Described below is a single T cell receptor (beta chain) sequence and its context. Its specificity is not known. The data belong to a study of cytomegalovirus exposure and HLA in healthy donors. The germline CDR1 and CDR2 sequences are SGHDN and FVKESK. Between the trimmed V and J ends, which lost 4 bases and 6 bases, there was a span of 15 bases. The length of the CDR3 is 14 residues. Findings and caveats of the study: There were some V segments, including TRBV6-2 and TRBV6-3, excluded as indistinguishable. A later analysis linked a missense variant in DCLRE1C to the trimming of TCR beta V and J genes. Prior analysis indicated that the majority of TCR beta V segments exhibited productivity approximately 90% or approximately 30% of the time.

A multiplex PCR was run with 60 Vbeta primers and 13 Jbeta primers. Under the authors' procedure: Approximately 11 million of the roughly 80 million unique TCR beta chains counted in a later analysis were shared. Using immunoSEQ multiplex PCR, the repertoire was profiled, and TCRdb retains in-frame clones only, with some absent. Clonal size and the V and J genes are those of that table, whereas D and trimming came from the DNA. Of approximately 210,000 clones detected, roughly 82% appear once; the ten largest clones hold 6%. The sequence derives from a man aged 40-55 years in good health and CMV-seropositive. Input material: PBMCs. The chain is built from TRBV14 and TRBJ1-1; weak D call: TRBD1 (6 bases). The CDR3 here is CASSPMGASAEAFF. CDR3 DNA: TGTGCCAGCAGCCCCATGGGGGCGAGCGCTGAAGCTTTCTTT.